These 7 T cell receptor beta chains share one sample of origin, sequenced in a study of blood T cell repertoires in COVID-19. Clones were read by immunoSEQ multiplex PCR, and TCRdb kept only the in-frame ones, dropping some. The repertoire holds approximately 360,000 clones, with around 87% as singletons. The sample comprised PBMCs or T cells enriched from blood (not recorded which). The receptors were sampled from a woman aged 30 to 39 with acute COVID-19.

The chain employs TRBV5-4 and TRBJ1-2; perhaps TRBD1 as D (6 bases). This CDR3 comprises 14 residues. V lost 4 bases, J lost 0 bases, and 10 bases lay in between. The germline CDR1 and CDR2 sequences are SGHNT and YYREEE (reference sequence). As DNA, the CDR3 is TGTGCCAGCAGCCTGACAGGAGCTAACTATGGCTACACCTTC. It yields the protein CASSLTGANYGYTF.

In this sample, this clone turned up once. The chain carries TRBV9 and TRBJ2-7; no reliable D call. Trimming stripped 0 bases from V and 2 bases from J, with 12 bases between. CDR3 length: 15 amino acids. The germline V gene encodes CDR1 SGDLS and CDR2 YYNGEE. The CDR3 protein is CASSVEGGGTYEQYF. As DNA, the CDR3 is TGTGCCAGCAGCGTAGAAGGTGGCGGTACCTACGAGCAGTACTTC.

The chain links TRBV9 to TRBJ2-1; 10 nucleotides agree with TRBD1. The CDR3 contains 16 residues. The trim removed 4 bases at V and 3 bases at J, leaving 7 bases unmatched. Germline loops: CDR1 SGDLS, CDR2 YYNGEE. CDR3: CASSPSRTGGYNEQFF. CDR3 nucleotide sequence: TGTGCCAGCAGCCCTTCCCGGACAGGGGGCTACAATGAGCAGTTCTTC.

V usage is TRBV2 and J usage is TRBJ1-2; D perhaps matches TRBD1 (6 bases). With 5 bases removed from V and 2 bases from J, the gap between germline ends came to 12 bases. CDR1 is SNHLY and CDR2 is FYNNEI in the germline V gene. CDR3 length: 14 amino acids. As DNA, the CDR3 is TGTGCCAGCAGTATTCGGACAGTGAACTATGGCTACACCTTC. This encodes CASSIRTVNYGYTF.

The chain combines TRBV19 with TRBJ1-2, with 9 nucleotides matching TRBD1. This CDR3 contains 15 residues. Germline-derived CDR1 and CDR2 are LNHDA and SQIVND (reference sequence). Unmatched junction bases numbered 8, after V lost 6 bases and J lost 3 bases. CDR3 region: CASSGAGQGHYGYTF. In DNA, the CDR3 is TGTGCCAGTAGCGGGGCCGGACAGGGGCACTATGGCTACACCTTC.

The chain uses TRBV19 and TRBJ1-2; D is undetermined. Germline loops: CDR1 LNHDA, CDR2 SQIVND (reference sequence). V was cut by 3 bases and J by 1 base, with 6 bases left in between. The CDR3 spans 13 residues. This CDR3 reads CASSIVLNYGYTF. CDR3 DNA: TGTGCCAGTAGTATTGTCCTTAACTATGGCTACACCTTC.

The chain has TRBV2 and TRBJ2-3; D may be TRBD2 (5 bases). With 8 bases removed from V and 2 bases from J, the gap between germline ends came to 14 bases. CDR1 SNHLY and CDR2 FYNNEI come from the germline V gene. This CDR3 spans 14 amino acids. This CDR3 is CASGLTTFTDTQYF. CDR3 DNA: TGTGCCAGCGGACTCACCACTTTCACAGATACGCAGTATTTT.